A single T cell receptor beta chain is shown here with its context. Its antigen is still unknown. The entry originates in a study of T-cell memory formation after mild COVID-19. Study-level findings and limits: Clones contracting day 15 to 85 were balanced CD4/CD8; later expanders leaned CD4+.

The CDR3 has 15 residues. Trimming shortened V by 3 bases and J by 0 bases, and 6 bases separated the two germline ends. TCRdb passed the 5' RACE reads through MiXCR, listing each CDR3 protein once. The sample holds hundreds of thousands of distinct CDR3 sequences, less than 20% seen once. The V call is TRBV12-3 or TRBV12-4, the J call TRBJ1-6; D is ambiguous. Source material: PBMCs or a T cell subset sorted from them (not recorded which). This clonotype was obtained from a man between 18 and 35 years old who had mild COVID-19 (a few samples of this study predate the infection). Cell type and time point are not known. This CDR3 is CASSLGGSYNSPLHF. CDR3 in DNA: TGTGCCAGCAGTTTGGGTGGCTCCTATAATTCACCCCTCCACTTT.